The 11 T cell receptor beta chains below all came from one sample that was sequenced in a study of spatial heterogeneity in lung cancer. TCRdb re-called the 5' RACE reads through MiXCR, storing one row per CDR3 protein. The table includes thousands of distinct CDR3 sequences, more than 9% detected once. General study points: It was found that expanded intratumoral alpha and beta TCR counts tracked tumor mutation counts.

Antigens for these TCRs are unknown. Time point indicated: sample taken at primary tumor resection. This specimen consisted of lung tumor tissue, obtained at surgery. These receptor sequences come from a male donor with early-stage non-small cell lung cancer.

The chain uses TRBV7-6 and TRBJ2-5; TRBD2 is a possible D gene (5 bases). CDR1 is SGHVS and CDR2 is FNYEAQ in the germline V gene. The V end was cut by 1 base, the J end by 5 bases, with 11 bases between. This CDR3 contains 14 residues. The CDR3 coding sequence is TGTGCCAGCAGCTTAGTTGCGACGGGGGAGACCCAGTACTTC. Translating gives CASSLVATGETQYF.

This clonotype was observed at least ten times. The V gene is TRBV28, the J gene TRBJ1-1, with D uncertain. Germline V CDR1 and CDR2: MDHEN, SYDVKM. The CDR3 consists of 16 residues. V was pared by 6 bases and J by 2 bases, with 19 bases between. CDR3 in amino acids: CASRGLRFSGNTEAFF. CDR3 nucleotides: TGTGCCAGCAGAGGATTGAGGTTTTCGGGAAACACTGAAGCTTTCTTT.

The chain recombines TRBV29-1 with TRBJ2-3; D unresolved. Germline-derived CDR1 and CDR2 are SQVTM and ANQGSEA. The CDR3 covers 11 residues. The V and J ends lost 6 bases and 4 bases respectively, with 8 bases between them. The CDR3 nucleotides read TGCAGCGTGGCAGACCCAGATACGCAGTATTTT. Encoded protein: CSVADPDTQYF.

This clonotype is labeled medium-sized (0.01 to 0.1%). The gene calls are TRBV6-1 and TRBJ1-5, with 7 bases that match TRBD1. The V gene end was trimmed by 10 bases and the J gene end by 7 bases; junction bases not matched to a gene: 10. CDR3 length: 13 residues. In germline, CDR1 is MNHNS, CDR2 SASEGT. CDR3 nucleotides: TGTGCCATCTCGGACAGGCCGGGGCAGCCCCAGCATTTT. Protein: CAISDRPGQPQHF.

In its sample, this clonotype was seen many times. The gene calls are TRBV6-1 and TRBJ2-7; 7 bases map to TRBD2. V gave up 6 bases and J gave up 5 bases; unmatched junction bases: 13. The CDR3 is 15 amino acids. Germline-derived CDR1 and CDR2 are MNHNS and SASEGT. The CDR3 bases are TGTGCCAGCAGCGAGACTGGGGGGGTAAGGAACGAGCAGTACGTC. It specifies CASSETGGVRNEQYV.

At least ten counts were recorded for this clonotype. The chain joins TRBV10-3 to TRBJ2-3; 13 positions agree with TRBD2. CDR3 length: 15 amino acids. Germline V gene lookup returns CDR1 ENHRY and CDR2 SYGVKD. V dropped 10 bases and J dropped 3; count of bases not matched to a gene: 7. The CDR3 DNA reads TGTGCCACCGCCCGACTAGCGGGGGGAACAGATACGCAGTATTTT. This sequence encodes CATARLAGGTDTQYF.

This clonotype was seen many times. The chain couples TRBV3-1 to TRBJ1-4; 7 nucleotides align to TRBD1. Germline-derived CDR1 and CDR2 are LGHDT and YNNKEL (reference sequence). This CDR3 region has 15 residues. With V trimmed by 2 bases and J by 3 bases, 3 bases remained unmatched. Here the CDR3 reads CASSQRTGANEKLFF. In nucleotides, the CDR3 is TGTGCCAGCAGCCAACGTACAGGGGCTAATGAAAAACTGTTTTTT.

This clonotype showed up many times. The chain uses TRBV29-1 and TRBJ2-1; 9 nucleotides agree with TRBD1. Per germline, CDR1 SQVTM and CDR2 ANQGSEA. The CDR3 loop spans 13 amino acids. J lost 5 bases, V lost 7 bases, and 6 bases had no gene match. The CDR3 spells CSGVTGGDNEQFF. CDR3 DNA: TGCAGCGGAGTGACAGGGGGGGACAATGAGCAGTTCTTC.

This clonotype is termed medium-sized. This chain joins TRBV12-3 or TRBV12-4 and TRBJ2-2; the D call may be TRBD1 or TRBD2 (6 bases each). V shed 0 bases and J shed 7 bases, with 9 bases lying between them. The CDR3 totals 14 residues. Here the CDR3 reads CASSLAGGNGELFF. The CDR3, as DNA: TGTGCCAGCAGTTTAGCCGGGGGCAACGGGGAGCTGTTTTTT.

This clonotype was seen many times. J is TRBJ2-6 and V is TRBV6-5; a weak D match, TRBD1 (5 bases). Trimming cost V 5 bases and J 2 bases, with 16 bases left between them. Germline CDR1 and CDR2: MNHEY and SVGAGI. The CDR3 is 17 residues long. The CDR3 sequence: CASSPKAGNTGANVLTF. For the CDR3, the DNA is TGTGCCAGCAGTCCCAAGGCAGGGAATACTGGGGCCAACGTCCTGACTTTC.

The CDR3 DNA follows: TGTGCCTGCTCGAGCGGGAGCCTCCCGAGGGAGCAGTTCTTC. It specifies CACSSGSLPREQFF. The chain joins TRBV30 to TRBJ2-1, with 8 bases lining up with TRBD2. Looked up from germline, CDR1 is GTSNPN and CDR2 is SVGIG (reference sequence). V shed 6 bases, J shed 10 bases, and the junction held 14 bases outside the gene matches. CDR3 length: 14 residues.